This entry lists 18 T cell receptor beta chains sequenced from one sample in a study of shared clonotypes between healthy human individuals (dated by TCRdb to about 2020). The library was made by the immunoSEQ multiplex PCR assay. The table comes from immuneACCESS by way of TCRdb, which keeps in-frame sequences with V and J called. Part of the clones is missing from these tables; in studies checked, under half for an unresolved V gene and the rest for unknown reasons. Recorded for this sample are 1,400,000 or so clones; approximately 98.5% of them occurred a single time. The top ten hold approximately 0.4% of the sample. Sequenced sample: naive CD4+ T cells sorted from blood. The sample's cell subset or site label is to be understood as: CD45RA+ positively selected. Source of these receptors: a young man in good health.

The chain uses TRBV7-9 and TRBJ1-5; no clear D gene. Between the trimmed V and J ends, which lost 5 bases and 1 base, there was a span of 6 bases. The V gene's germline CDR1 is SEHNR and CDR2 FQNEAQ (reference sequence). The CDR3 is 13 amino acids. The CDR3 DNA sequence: TGTGCCAGCAGCCGTGACAGCAATCAGCCCCAGCATTTT. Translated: CASSRDSNQPQHF.

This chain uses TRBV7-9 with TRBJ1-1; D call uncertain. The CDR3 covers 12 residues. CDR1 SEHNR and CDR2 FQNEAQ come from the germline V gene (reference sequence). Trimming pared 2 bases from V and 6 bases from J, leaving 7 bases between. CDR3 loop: CASSLRMAEAFF. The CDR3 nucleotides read TGTGCCAGCAGCTTAAGGATGGCTGAAGCTTTCTTT.

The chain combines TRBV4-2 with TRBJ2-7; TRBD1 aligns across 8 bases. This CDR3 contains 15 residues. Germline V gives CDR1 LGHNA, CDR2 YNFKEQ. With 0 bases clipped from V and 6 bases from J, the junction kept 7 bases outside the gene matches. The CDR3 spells CASSQDVQGAREQYF. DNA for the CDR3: TGTGCCAGCAGCCAAGATGTCCAGGGGGCGCGCGAGCAGTACTTC.

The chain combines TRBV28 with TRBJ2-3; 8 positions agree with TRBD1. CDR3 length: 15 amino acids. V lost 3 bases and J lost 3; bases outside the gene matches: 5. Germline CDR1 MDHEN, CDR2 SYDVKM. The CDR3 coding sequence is TGTGCCAGCAGTTTGGCAGGACAGGGAACAGATACGCAGTATTTT. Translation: CASSLAGQGTDTQYF.

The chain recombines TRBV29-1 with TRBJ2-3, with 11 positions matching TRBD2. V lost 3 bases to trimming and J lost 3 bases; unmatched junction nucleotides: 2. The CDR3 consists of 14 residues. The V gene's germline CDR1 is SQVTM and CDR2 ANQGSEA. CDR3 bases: TGCAGCGTTGATCCTAGCGGGAGGACAGATACGCAGTATTTT. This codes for CSVDPSGRTDTQYF.

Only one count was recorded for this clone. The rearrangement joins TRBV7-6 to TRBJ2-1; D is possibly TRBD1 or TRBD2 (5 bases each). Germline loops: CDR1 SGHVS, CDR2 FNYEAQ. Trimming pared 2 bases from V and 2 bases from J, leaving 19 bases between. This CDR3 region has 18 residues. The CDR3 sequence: CASSLSYKGLAAYNEQFF. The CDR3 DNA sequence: TGTGCCAGCAGCTTAAGCTATAAGGGGCTAGCCGCCTACAATGAGCAGTTCTTC.

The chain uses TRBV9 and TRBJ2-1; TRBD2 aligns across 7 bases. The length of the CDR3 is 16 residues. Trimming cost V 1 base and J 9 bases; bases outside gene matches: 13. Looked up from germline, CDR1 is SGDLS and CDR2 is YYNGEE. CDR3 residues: CASSVIITGGRPEQFF. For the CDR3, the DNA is TGTGCCAGCAGCGTAATAATAACGGGAGGAAGGCCTGAGCAGTTCTTC.

For the CDR3, the DNA is TGTGCCAGCAGTCGAATAAGGGAAGAGACCCAGTACTTC. Translating gives CASSRIREETQYF. The V gene is TRBV7-2, the J gene TRBJ2-5; D unresolved. Trimming removed 6 bases from V and 3 bases from J, with 11 bases in between. CDR3 length equals 13 residues. Germline CDR1 SGHTA, CDR2 FQGNSA.

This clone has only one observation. CDR3 sequence (DNA): TGCGCCAGCAGCTTGGGCAGCACAGGGAAAGAGACCCAGTACTTC. Translated, it gives CASSLGSTGKETQYF. The gene calls are TRBV5-1 and TRBJ2-5; tentatively, D is TRBD1 (6 bases). The length of the CDR3 is 15 residues. V was cut by 0 bases and J by 3 bases, with 12 bases left in between. The germline V gene encodes CDR1 SGHRS and CDR2 YFSETQ.

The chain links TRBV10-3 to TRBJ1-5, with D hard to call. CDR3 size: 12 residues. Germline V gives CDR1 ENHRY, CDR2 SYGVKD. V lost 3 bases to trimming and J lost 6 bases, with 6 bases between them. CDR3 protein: CAISEGAQPQHF. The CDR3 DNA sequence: TGTGCCATCAGTGAAGGAGCTCAGCCCCAGCATTTT.

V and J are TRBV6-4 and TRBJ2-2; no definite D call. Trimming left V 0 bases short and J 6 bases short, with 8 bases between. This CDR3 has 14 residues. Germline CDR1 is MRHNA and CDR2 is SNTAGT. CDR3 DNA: TGTGCCAGCAGTGACTCGCAGCGCGCCGGGGAGCTGTTTTTT. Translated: CASSDSQRAGELFF.

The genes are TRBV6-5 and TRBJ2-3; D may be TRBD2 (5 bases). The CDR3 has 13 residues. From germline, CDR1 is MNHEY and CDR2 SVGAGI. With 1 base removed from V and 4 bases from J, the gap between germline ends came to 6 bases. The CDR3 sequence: CASSYLEADTQYF. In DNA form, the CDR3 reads TGTGCCAGCAGTTACTTGGAGGCAGATACGCAGTATTTT.

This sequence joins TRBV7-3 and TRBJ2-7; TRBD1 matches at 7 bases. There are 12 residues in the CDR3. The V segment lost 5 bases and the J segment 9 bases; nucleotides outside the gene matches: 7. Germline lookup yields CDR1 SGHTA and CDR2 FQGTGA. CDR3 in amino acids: CASSRQGIRQYF. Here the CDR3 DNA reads TGTGCCAGCAGCCGACAGGGAATCAGGCAGTACTTC.

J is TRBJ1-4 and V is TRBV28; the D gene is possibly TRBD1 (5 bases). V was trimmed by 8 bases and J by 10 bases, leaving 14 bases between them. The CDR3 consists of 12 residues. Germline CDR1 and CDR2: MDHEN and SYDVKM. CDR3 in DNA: TGTGCCAGCCGGGGCCCTGGTGTAAAACTGTTTTTT. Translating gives CASRGPGVKLFF.

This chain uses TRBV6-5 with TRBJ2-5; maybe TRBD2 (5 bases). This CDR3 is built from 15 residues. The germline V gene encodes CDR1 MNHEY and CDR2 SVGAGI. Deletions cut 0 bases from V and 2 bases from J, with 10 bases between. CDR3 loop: CASSYSEAVQETQYF. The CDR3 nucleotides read TGTGCCAGCAGTTACTCGGAAGCGGTTCAAGAGACCCAGTACTTC.

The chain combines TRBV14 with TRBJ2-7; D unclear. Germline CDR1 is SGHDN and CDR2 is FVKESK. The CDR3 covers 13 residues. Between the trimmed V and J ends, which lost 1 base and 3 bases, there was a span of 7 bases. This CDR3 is CASSQVFVYEQYF. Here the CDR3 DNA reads TGTGCCAGCAGCCAAGTGTTCGTCTACGAGCAGTACTTC.

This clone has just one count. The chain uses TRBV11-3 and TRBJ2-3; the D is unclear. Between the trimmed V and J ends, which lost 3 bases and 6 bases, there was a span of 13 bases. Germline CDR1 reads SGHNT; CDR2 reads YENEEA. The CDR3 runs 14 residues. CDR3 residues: CASSFGPSDDTQYF. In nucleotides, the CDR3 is TGTGCCAGCAGCTTTGGGCCTTCGGATGATACGCAGTATTTT.

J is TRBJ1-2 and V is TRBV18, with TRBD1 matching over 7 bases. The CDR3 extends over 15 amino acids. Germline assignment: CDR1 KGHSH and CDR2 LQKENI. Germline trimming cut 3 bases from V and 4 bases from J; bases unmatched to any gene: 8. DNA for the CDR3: TGTGCCAGCTCACCTCGACAGGGAGAAGGCTATGGCTACACCTTC. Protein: CASSPRQGEGYGYTF.